These 21 T cell receptor beta chains were sequenced from one sample in a study of blood T cell repertoires in COVID-19. The assay was immunoSEQ multiplex PCR, and TCRdb's table has in-frame clones only and misses some. The table includes about 200,000 clones, approximately 85% detected once. The material sequenced was peripheral blood. The source is a woman between 65 and 79 years old with COVID-19, enrolled during active disease.

The rearrangement links TRBV6-5 to TRBJ1-1; D is uncertain. This CDR3 is 12 amino acids long. Germline-derived CDR1 and CDR2 are MNHEY and SVGAGI. V was pared by 6 bases and J by 5 bases, with 10 bases between. CDR3 nucleotide sequence: TGTGCCAGCAGGGGAGGTTGGACTGAAGCTTTCTTT. Amino acid sequence: CASRGGWTEAFF.

The J gene is TRBJ1-2, the V gene TRBV27, with 8 bases identical to TRBD1. There are 16 residues in the CDR3. From germline, CDR1 is MNHEY and CDR2 SMNVEV (reference sequence). V was clipped by 6 bases and J by 8 bases; unmatched bases: 17. In nucleotides, the CDR3 is TGTGCCAGCAGCACTCGGAGTGACAGGGGAACGGACGGCTACACCTTC. It is translated as CASSTRSDRGTDGYTF.

This clone came up a few times. The chain joins TRBV19 to TRBJ1-1; TRBD1 might be the D (5 bases). The germline CDR1 and CDR2 sequences are LNHDA and SQIVND (reference sequence). The CDR3 extends over 18 amino acids. The V gene lost 1 base and the J gene lost 0 bases, with 18 bases spanning the gap. CDR3 nucleotides: TGTGCCAGTAGTATAGGGGGCCGGGGGAGGCCGATGAACACTGAAGCTTTCTTT. This codes for CASSIGGRGRPMNTEAFF.

The chain combines TRBV29-1 with TRBJ1-1, with D maybe TRBD1 (6 bases). CDR3 length: 13 amino acids. Germline V gene lookup returns CDR1 SQVTM and CDR2 ANQGSEA. Trimming took 6 bases from V and 0 from J, leaving 11 bases between them. CDR3 amino acids: CSVGRGVNTEAFF. The CDR3 nucleotides read TGCAGCGTGGGGAGGGGGGTGAACACTGAAGCTTTCTTT.

The chain joins TRBV20-1 to TRBJ1-2; D is unclear. The V gene lost 3 bases and the J gene lost 4 bases, with 12 bases spanning the gap. The CDR3 length is 13 residues. The germline gives CDR1 DFQATT, CDR2 SNEGSKA (reference sequence). CDR3 bases: TGCAGTGCTAGTCAAACCGCGAGCTATGGCTACACCTTC. Protein: CSASQTASYGYTF.

The chain uses TRBV19 and TRBJ1-2; D is perhaps TRBD1 (6 bases). Trimming removed 4 bases at V and 8 bases at J, with 14 bases between. CDR1 and CDR2 from the germline V gene are LNHDA and SQIVND (reference sequence). This CDR3 contains 13 residues. CDR3 bases: TGTGCCAGTAGTACCACAGGGTCGGGCGGCTACACCTTC. It yields the protein CASSTTGSGGYTF.

The chain uses TRBV11-2 and TRBJ2-6, with a tentative D call TRBD2 (5 bases). The germline V and J ends were trimmed by 1 base and 1 base, with 8 bases remaining between them. The CDR3 spans 16 residues. CDR1 SGHAT and CDR2 FQNNGV come from the germline V gene. The CDR3, as DNA: TGTGCCAGCAGCTTAGTCCGGGGTTCTGGGGCCAACGTCCTGACTTTC. Translation: CASSLVRGSGANVLTF.

The V call is TRBV5-1, the J call TRBJ1-2; the match to TRBD1 covers 9 bases. The germline V gene encodes CDR1 SGHRS and CDR2 YFSETQ. Trimming cost V 4 bases and J 2 bases; bases outside gene matches: 6. This CDR3 has 15 residues. The CDR3 coding sequence is TGCGCCAGCAGCGCCTTACAGGGGGCGAACTATGGCTACACCTTC. Amino acids: CASSALQGANYGYTF. Full variable domain (missing parts from reference TRBV5-1 and TRBJ1-2): KAGVTQTPRYLIKTRGQQVTLSCSPISGHRSVSWYQQTPGQGLQFLFEYFSETQRNKGNFPGRFSGRQFSNSRSEMNVSTLELGDSALYLCASSALQGANYGYTFGSGTRLTVV.

The chain uses TRBV11-2 and TRBJ2-2; TRBD2 matches at 8 bases. This CDR3 is 15 amino acids long. The junction had 5 bases not matched to a gene; V was cut back by 2 bases and J by 6 bases. Germline V lookup: CDR1 SGHAT, CDR2 FQNNGV. The CDR3 DNA follows: TGTGCCAGCAGCTTAAATGCGGGAGGCGCCGGGGAGCTGTTTTTT. Amino acid sequence: CASSLNAGGAGELFF.

The CDR3 coding sequence is TGTGCCACCAGCAGACCGGGACAGGGGGCCGATACTGAAGCTTTCTTT. It specifies CATSRPGQGADTEAFF. The chain links TRBV15 to TRBJ1-1, with TRBD1 matching 12 bases. The ends lost 2 bases at V and 5 bases at J; junction bases unmatched: 6. Per the germline V gene, CDR1 is LNHNV and CDR2 is YYDKDF (reference sequence). This CDR3 comprises 16 residues.

This chain links TRBV19 with TRBJ1-5; D gene uncertain. V was shortened by 5 bases and J by 3 bases, with 8 bases between the two germline ends. Looked up from germline, CDR1 is LNHDA and CDR2 is SQIVND (reference sequence). The CDR3 is 13 amino acids. CDR3 coding DNA: TGTGCCAGTAGTTTACAGTACAATCAGCCCCAGCATTTT. Translated: CASSLQYNQPQHF.

This clone has a handful of counts. This chain uses TRBV10-3 with TRBJ2-1; 7 bases align to TRBD2. CDR1 and CDR2 (germline): ENHRY, SYGVKD. This CDR3 spans 16 amino acids. The V and J ends lost 0 bases and 4 bases, in that order; junction bases with no gene match: 6. The CDR3 DNA reads TGTGCCATCAGTGAGTCCCAGCGGGAAGTTTACAATGAGCAGTTCTTC. Protein sequence: CAISESQREVYNEQFF.

This chain uses TRBV6-5 with TRBJ2-7; D remains unclear. CDR1 is MNHEY, CDR2 SVGAGI, per germline. V was shortened by 4 bases and J by 1 base, with 5 bases between the two germline ends. CDR3 length: 12 amino acids. CDR3 protein: CASSSPSYEQYF. Written as DNA, the CDR3 is TGTGCCAGCAGTTCCCCGTCCTACGAGCAGTACTTC.

The J gene is TRBJ1-2, the V gene TRBV27; D may be TRBD1 (6 bases). The germline V gene has CDR1 MNHEY and CDR2 SMNVEV (reference sequence). V gave up 6 bases and J gave up 3 bases, with 14 bases separating them. CDR3 length: 14 residues. CDR3 amino acids: CASSEQGRDYGYTF. For the CDR3, the DNA is TGTGCCAGCAGCGAACAGGGTAGGGACTATGGCTACACCTTC.

The chain employs TRBV6-2 or TRBV6-3 and TRBJ2-2; a weak D match, TRBD2 (6 bases). Looked up from germline, CDR1 is MNHEY and CDR2 is SVGEGT. Trimming shortened V by 5 bases and J by 1 base, and 11 bases separated the two germline ends. The CDR3 length is 15 residues. DNA of the CDR3: TGTGCCAGCAGTATCCGGGACTGGAACACCGGGGAGCTGTTTTTT. This codes for CASSIRDWNTGELFF.

The rearrangement joins TRBV4-3 to TRBJ2-2; TRBD2 agrees at 7 bases. The germline gives CDR1 LGHNA, CDR2 YSLEER. CDR3 length equals 17 residues. Trimming took 6 bases from V and 7 from J; bases not matched to a gene: 17. The CDR3 loop is CASSNRKGGAGGGELFF. Here the CDR3 DNA reads TGCGCCAGCAGTAATCGCAAGGGAGGGGCAGGCGGCGGGGAGCTGTTTTTT.

This clone was picked up a small number of times. The V gene is TRBV27, the J gene TRBJ1-5; 9 positions match TRBD1. Germline-derived CDR1 and CDR2 are MNHEY and SMNVEV (reference sequence). V shed 6 bases and J 4 bases; nucleotides not matched to a gene: 7. The CDR3 is 15 residues long. The CDR3 loop is CASRWTGDRNQPQHF. The CDR3 bases are TGTGCCAGCAGATGGACAGGGGACAGAAATCAGCCCCAGCATTTT.

This sequence joins TRBV18 and TRBJ1-5, with D possibly being TRBD1 (5 bases). The CDR3 sequence is 15 residues long. Germline CDR1 is KGHSH and CDR2 is LQKENI. The germline V and J ends were trimmed by 3 bases and 4 bases, with 13 bases remaining between them. CDR3 sequence: CASSPDGGENQPQHF. DNA of the CDR3: TGTGCCAGCTCACCGGACGGGGGAGAAAATCAGCCCCAGCATTTT.

The chain is built from TRBV19 and TRBJ2-3; TRBD2 agrees at 7 bases. CDR1 and CDR2 (germline): LNHDA, SQIVND (reference sequence). The CDR3 spans 17 residues. With 5 bases clipped from V and 6 bases from J, the junction kept 17 bases outside the gene matches. The CDR3 loop is CASSLLQAGFPGDTQYF. For the CDR3, the DNA is TGTGCCAGTAGTCTCCTGCAAGCGGGATTTCCCGGTGATACGCAGTATTTT.

The chain's CDR3 is CAWSPGGQETQYF. The CDR3, as DNA: TGTGCCTGGAGTCCGGGGGGGCAAGAGACCCAGTACTTC. The chain uses TRBV30 and TRBJ2-5; TRBD2 agrees at 8 bases. V dropped 2 bases and J dropped 2; count of bases not matched to a gene: 1. CDR1 is GTSNPN and CDR2 is SVGIG in the germline V gene (reference sequence). This CDR3 is 13 amino acids long.

The chain uses TRBV3-1 (or the pseudogene TRBV3-2) and TRBJ2-1; D might be TRBD1 (5 bases). This CDR3 has 15 residues. V gave up 4 bases and J gave up 5 bases, with 15 bases separating them. Germline V gene data show CDR1 as LGHDT and CDR2 as YNNKEL (reference sequence). CDR3 amino acids: CASSLVETVDNEQFF. CDR3 sequence (DNA): TGTGCCAGCAGCCTGGTGGAGACAGTTGACAATGAGCAGTTCTTC.